This paragraph covers one T cell receptor beta chain sequence. TCR beta was sequenced from blood CD8+ and CD4+ T cells. Random hexamers were used to reverse transcribe about 0.45 to 1 ug of RNA. TCRdb ran MiXCR on the immunoSEQ multiplex PCR reads and lists one entry per CDR3 protein. The data show about 200,000 distinct CDR3 sequences, roughly 94% seen once. The entry originates in a study of CD8 T cells in Susac syndrome. The CDR3 has 16 residues. Germline CDR1 GTSNPN, CDR2 SVGIG (reference sequence). Losses at the gene ends were 0 bases for V and 5 bases for J; bases not matched to a gene: 7. The clonotype was recovered from a human donor with multiple sclerosis. The chain combines TRBV30 with TRBJ1-4; 9 bases are a match to TRBD1. The material sequenced was CD4+ T cells from PBMCs. The CDR3 nucleotides read TGTGCCTGGAGTGTGACTTACGGGACAGGGAATGAAAAACTGTTTTTT. Its translation is CAWSVTYGTGNEKLFF. The full variable domain, in which reference TRBV30 and TRBJ1-4 provide the parts outside the CDR3, is SQTIHQWPATLVQPVGSPLSLECTVEGTSNPNLYWYRQAAGRGLQLLFYSVGIGQISSEVPQNLSASRPQDRQFILSSKKLLLSDSGFYLCAWSVTYGTGNEKLFFGSGTQLSVL.